This entry features one TCR beta chain sequence. The assay was immunoSEQ multiplex PCR, and TCRdb's table has in-frame clones only and misses some. The sample records approximately 250,000 clones, about 87% being singletons. The record originates from a study of blood T cell repertoires in COVID-19. Germline CDR1 KGHSH, CDR2 LQKENI. V shed 3 bases and J shed 8 bases, with 19 bases lying between them. This CDR3 is built from 15 residues. The sample taken for sequencing was PBMCs or T cells enriched from blood (not recorded which). The chain employs TRBV18 and TRBJ1-2; D ambiguous. This clonotype was sampled from a woman between 40 and 50 years old with acute COVID-19. CDR3 amino acids: CASSPPLGEGKGYTF. CDR3 DNA: TGTGCCAGCTCACCGCCATTAGGAGAGGGTAAAGGCTACACCTTC.